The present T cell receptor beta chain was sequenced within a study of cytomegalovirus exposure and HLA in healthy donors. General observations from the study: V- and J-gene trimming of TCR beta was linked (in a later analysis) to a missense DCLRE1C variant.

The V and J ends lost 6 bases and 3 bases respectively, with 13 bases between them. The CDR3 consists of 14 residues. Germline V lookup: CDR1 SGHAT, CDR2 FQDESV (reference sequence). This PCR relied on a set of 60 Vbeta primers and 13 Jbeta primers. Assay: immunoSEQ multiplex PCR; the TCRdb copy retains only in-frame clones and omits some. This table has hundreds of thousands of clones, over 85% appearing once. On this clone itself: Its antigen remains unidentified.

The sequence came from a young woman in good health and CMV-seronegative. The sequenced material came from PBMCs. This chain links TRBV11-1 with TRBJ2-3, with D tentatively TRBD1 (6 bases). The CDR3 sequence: CASRRTEYTDTQYF. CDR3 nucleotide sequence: TGTGCCAGCAGGCGGACAGAATATACAGATACGCAGTATTTT. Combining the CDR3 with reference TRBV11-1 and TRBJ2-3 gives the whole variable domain EAEVAQSPRYKITEKSQAVAFWCDPISGHATLYWYRQILGQGPELLVQFQDESVVDDSQLPKDRFSAERLKGVDSTLKIQPAELGDSAMYLCASRRTEYTDTQYFGPGTRLTVL.